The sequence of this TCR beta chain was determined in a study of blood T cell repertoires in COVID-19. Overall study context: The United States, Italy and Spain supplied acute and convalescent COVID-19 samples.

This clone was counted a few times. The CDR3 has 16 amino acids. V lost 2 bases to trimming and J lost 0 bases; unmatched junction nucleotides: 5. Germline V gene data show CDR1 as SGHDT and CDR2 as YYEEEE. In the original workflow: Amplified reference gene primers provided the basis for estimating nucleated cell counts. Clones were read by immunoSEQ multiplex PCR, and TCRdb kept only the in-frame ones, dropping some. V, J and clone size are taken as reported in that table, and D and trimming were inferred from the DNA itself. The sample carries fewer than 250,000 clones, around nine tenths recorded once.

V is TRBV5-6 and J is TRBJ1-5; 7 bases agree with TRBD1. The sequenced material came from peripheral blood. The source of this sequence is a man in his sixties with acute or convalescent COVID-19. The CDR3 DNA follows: TGTGCCAGCAGCTTCCGACAGGGAGGTAGCAATCAGCCCCAGCATTTT. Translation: CASSFRQGGSNQPQHF.